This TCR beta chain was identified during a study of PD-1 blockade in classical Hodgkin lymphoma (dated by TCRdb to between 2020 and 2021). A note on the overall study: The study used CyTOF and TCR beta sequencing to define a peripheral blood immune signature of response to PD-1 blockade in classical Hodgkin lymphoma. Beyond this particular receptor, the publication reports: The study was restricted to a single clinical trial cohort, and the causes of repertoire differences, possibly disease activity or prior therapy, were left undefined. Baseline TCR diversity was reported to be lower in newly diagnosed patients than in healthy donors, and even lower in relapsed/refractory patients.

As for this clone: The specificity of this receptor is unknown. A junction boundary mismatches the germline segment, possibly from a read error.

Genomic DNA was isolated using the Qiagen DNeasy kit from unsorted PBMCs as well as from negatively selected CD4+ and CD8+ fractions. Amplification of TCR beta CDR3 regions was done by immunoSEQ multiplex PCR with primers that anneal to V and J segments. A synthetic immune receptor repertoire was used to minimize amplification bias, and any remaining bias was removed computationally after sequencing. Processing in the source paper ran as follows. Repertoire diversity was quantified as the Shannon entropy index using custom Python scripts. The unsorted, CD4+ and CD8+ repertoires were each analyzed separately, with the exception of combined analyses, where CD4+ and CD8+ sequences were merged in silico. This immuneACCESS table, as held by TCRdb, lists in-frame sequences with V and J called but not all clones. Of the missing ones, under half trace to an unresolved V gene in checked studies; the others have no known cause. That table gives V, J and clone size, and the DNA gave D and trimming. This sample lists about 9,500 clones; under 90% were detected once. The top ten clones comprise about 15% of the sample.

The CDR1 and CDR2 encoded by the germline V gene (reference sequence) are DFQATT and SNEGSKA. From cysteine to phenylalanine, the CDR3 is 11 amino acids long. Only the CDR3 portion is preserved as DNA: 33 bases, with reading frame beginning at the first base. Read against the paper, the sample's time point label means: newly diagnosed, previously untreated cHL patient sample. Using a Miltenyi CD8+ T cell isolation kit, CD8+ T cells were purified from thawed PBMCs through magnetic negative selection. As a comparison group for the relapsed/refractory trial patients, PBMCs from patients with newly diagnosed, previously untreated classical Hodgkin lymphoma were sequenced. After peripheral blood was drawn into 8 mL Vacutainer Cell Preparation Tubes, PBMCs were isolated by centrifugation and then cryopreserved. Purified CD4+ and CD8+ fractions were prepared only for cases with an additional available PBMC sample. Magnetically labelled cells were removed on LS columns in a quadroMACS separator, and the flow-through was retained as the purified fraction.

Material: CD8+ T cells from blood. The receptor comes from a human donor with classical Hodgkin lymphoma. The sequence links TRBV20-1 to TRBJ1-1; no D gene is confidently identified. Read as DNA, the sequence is TGCAGTGCTAGAGCACGCCCTACGCCCGATTTT. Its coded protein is CSARARPTPDF.